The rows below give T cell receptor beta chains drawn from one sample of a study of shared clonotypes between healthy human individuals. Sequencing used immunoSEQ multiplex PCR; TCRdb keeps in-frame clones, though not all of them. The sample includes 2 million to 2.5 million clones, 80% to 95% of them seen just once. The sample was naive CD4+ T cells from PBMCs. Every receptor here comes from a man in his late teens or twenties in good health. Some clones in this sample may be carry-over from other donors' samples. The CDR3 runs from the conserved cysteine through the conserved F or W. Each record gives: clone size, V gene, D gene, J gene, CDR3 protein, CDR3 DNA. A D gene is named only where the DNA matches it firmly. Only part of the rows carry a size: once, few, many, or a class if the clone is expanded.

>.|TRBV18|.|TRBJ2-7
CASSPAYEQYF
TGTGCCAGCTCACCGGCCTACGAGCAGTACTTC
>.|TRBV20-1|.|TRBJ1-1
CRGDSHTEAFF
TGCAGGGGAGACAGCCACACTGAAGCTTTCTTT
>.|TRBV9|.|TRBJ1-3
CASSASSGGNTIYF
TGTGCCAGCAGCGCCTCGTCAGGGGGAAACACCATATATTTT
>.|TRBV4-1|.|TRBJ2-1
CASSQPPEMDEQFF
TGCGCCAGCAGCCAACCCCCGGAGATGGATGAGCAGTTCTTC
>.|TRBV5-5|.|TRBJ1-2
CASSSGRANYGYTF
TGTGCCAGCAGCTCGGGCAGGGCTAACTATGGCTACACCTTC
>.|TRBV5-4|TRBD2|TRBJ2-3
CASRRVLAGVADTQYF
TGTGCCAGCAGGAGAGTACTAGCGGGAGTGGCAGATACGCAGTATTTT
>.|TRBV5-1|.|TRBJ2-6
CASVQGTGANVLTF
TGCGCCAGCGTCCAGGGTACTGGGGCCAACGTCCTGACTTTC
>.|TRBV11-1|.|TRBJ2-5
CASSFSRGATIETQYF
TGTGCCAGCAGCTTTTCCAGGGGGGCAACGATAGAGACCCAGTACTTC
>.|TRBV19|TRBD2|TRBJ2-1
CASSPSGRALSEQFF
TGTGCCAGTAGTCCCAGCGGGAGGGCCCTCTCGGAGCAGTTCTTC
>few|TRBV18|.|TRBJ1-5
CASSLLGRQGQPQHF
TGTGCCAGCTCCTTGCTGGGACGTCAGGGTCAGCCCCAGCATTTT
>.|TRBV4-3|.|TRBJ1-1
CASSQSQRHTEAFF
TGCGCCAGCAGCCAATCGCAGAGGCACACTGAAGCTTTCTTT
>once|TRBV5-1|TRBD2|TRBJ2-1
CASSLAGGHSYNEQFF
TGCGCCAGCAGCTTGGCGGGGGGGCATTCCTACAATGAGCAGTTCTTC
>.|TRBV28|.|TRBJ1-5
CASSFNLGGQPQHF
TGTGCCAGCAGTTTTAATTTAGGGGGTCAGCCCCAGCATTTT
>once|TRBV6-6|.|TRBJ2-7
CASSYSRGLYEQYF
TGTGCCAGCAGTTACTCGCGGGGGCTCTACGAGCAGTACTTC
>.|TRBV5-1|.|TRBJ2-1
CASSSRGNNEQFF
TGCGCCAGCTCAAGCAGGGGCAACAATGAGCAGTTCTTC
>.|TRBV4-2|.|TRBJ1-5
CASSQEGGRVNQPQHF
TGTGCCAGCAGCCAAGAGGGGGGCAGAGTCAATCAGCCCCAGCATTTT
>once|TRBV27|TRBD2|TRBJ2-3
CASRLAGSNADTQYF
TGTGCCAGCAGGCTAGCGGGTAGTAATGCAGATACGCAGTATTTT
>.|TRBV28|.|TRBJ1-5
CASSPGTLDQPQHF
TGTGCCAGCAGCCCAGGGACATTGGATCAGCCCCAGCATTTT
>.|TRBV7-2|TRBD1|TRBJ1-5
CASSQRQGPYNQPQHF
TGTGCCAGCAGCCAACGACAGGGGCCTTACAATCAGCCCCAGCATTTT
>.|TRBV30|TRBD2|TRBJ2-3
CAWSGIRTSGLTDTQYF
TGTGCCTGGAGTGGTATCCGGACTAGCGGGTTGACAGATACGCAGTATTTT
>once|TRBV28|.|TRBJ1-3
CASHPGHPGNTIYF
TGTGCCAGCCACCCCGGACACCCTGGAAACACCATATATTTT
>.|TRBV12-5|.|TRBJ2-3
CASSPGVASGSTDTQYF
TGTGCTAGTAGCCCAGGGGTTGCTAGTGGGAGCACAGATACGCAGTATTTT
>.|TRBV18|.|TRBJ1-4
CASSGAGVDEKLFF
TGTGCCAGCTCAGGTGCTGGGGTGGATGAAAAACTGTTTTTT
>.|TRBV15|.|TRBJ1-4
CATSTRQDQEKLFF
TGTGCCACCAGCACCAGACAGGATCAGGAAAAACTGTTTTTT
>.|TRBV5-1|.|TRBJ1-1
CASSWGRGQDTEAFF
TGCGCCAGCAGCTGGGGCCGGGGGCAGGACACTGAAGCTTTCTTT
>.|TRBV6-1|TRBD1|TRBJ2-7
CASSVMDRGQGEQYF
TGTGCCAGCAGTGTAATGGACAGGGGGCAGGGCGAGCAGTACTTC
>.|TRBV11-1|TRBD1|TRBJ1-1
CASSFAQGGTEAFF
TGTGCCAGCAGCTTTGCACAGGGGGGGACTGAAGCTTTCTTT
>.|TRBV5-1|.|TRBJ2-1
CASSLFEGPYNEQFF
TGCGCCAGCAGCTTGTTCGAGGGCCCCTACAATGAGCAGTTCTTC
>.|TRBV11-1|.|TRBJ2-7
CASSLSVGEQYF
TGTGCCAGCAGCTTAAGTGTCGGCGAGCAGTACTTC
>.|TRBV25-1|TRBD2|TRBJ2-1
CASSESSLAAGDEQFF
TGTGCCAGCAGTGAATCTTCCCTAGCGGCAGGTGATGAGCAGTTCTTC
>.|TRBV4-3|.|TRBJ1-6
CASSQAPAGGYNSPLHF
TGCGCCAGCAGCCAAGCCCCCGCGGGTGGCTATAATTCACCCCTCCACTTT
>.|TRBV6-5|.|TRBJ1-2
CASSYGEGGYGYTF
TGTGCCAGCAGTTACGGAGAGGGAGGTTATGGCTACACCTTC
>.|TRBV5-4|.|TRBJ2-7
CASSRDSRSSYEQYF
TGTGCCAGCAGCCGGGACTCCAGGTCATCTTACGAGCAGTACTTC
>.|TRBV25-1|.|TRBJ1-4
CASSRQNNEKLFF
TGTGCCAGCAGTCGACAGAATAATGAAAAACTGTTTTTT
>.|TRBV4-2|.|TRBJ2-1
CASSQDGGRYNEQFF
TGTGCCAGCAGCCAAGATGGGGGGCGGTACAATGAGCAGTTCTTC
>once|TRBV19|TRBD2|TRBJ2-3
CASSIFAGGDTDTQYF
TGTGCCAGTAGTATTTTCGCGGGAGGGGACACAGATACGCAGTATTTT
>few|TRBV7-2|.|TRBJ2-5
CASSLEREETQYF
TGTGCCAGCAGCTTAGAGAGGGAAGAGACCCAGTACTTC
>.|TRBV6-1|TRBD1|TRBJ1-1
CASSAQRGTDTEAFF
TGTGCCAGCAGTGCCCAGAGGGGGACAGACACTGAAGCTTTCTTT
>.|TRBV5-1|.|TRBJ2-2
CASSLPGTRYTGELFF
TGCGCCAGCAGTCTCCCCGGGACCCGGTACACCGGGGAGCTGTTTTTT
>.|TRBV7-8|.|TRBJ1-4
CASSSTRTLGREKLFF
TGTGCCAGCAGCTCGACGCGGACGCTAGGAAGGGAAAAACTGTTTTTT
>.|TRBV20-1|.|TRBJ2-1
CSAKSYNEQFF
TGCAGTGCGAAGTCCTACAATGAGCAGTTCTTC
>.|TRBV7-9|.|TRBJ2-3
CASSLAPRGVTDTQYF
TGTGCCAGCAGCTTAGCGCCCCGCGGGGTAACAGATACGCAGTATTTT
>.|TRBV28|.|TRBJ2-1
CASSPVSDEQFF
TGTGCCAGCAGTCCCGTTAGCGATGAGCAGTTCTTC
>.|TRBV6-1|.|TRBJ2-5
CASSESLAQETQYF
TGTGCCAGCAGTGAGAGTCTAGCACAGGAGACCCAGTACTTC
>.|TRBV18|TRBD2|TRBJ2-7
CASSPSGYLRYEQYF
TGTGCCAGCTCACCTAGCGGGTACCTACGTTACGAGCAGTACTTC
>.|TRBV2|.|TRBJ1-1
CASNGGVGNTEAFF
TGTGCCAGCAACGGTGGGGTGGGGAACACTGAAGCTTTCTTT
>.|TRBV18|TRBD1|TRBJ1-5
CASSRRGQGNQPQHF
TGTGCCAGCTCACGAAGGGGGCAGGGCAATCAGCCCCAGCATTTT
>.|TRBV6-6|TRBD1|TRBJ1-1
CASSYGGQDIEAFF
TGTGCCAGCAGTTACGGGGGACAGGATATTGAAGCTTTCTTT
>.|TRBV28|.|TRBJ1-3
CASSAPGAGNTIYF
TGTGCCAGCAGTGCCCCAGGGGCAGGAAACACCATATATTTT
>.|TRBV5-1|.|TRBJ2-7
CASSDPDRLEQYF
TGCGCCAGCAGCGACCCGGACAGACTCGAGCAGTACTTC
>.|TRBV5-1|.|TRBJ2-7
CASSLAEVVSYEQYF
TGCGCCAGCAGCTTGGCGGAAGTCGTGTCCTACGAGCAGTACTTC